Below, 14 T cell receptor beta chains from the same sample are listed, as sequenced in a study of T-cell reconstitution after alpha-beta-depleted transplantation in children. Preparing the TCRbeta library involved the use of unique molecular identifiers. One entry per CDR3 protein results from TCRdb running MiXCR on the PCR reads. The sample consists of more than 300,000 distinct CDR3 sequences, 15% to 20% of them appearing once. The material sequenced was PBMCs, mostly from graft donor cells, taken 360 days after TCRalphabeta/CD19-depleted stem cell transplant. The receptors come from a male patient between 2 and 10 years old who had a stem cell transplant for acute lymphoblastic leukemia, so the T cells may come from the graft donor.

The chain uses TRBV4-1 and TRBJ1-2; no clear D. CDR3 length: 16 residues. Germline V lookup: CDR1 MGHRA, CDR2 YSYEKL. The germline V and J ends were trimmed by 2 bases and 0 bases, with 13 bases remaining between them. CDR3 protein: CASSQPLSVSNYGYTF. CDR3 DNA: TGCGCCAGCAGCCAACCCCTGAGCGTTTCTAACTATGGCTACACCTTC.

This clonotype was seen only a few times. The J gene is TRBJ1-2, the V gene TRBV4-1; D is ambiguous. Between the trimmed V and J ends, which lost 7 bases and 8 bases, there was a span of 23 bases. CDR3 length: 15 amino acids. Germline values: CDR1 MGHRA, CDR2 YSYEKL. The CDR3 nucleotides read TGCGCCAGCACGTTCGGAAGCAGGATGTCCTACGGCTACACCTTC. Protein sequence: CASTFGSRMSYGYTF.

The chain carries TRBV28 and TRBJ2-5; a weak D match, TRBD2 (6 bases). Germline lookup yields CDR1 MDHEN and CDR2 SYDVKM. The CDR3 is 15 amino acids. Between the trimmed V and J ends, which lost 3 bases and 5 bases, there was a span of 16 bases. CDR3 DNA: TGTGCCAGCAGTTTCACCATGCGGGATGGGGAGACCCAGTACTTC. Residues: CASSFTMRDGETQYF.

V gene TRBV7-2 combines with J gene TRBJ2-4; tentatively, D is TRBD1 or TRBD2 (5 bases each). The CDR3 has 15 residues. Trimming stripped 2 bases from V and 11 bases from J, with 19 bases between. Per germline, CDR1 SGHTA and CDR2 FQGNSA. The CDR3 here is CASSLFGDPRGVQYF. The CDR3, as DNA: TGTGCCAGCAGCTTATTTGGGGACCCGCGAGGGGTTCAGTACTTC. Supplemented by reference TRBV7-2 and TRBJ2-4, the full variable domain reads GAGVSQSPSNKVTEKGKDVELRCDPISGHTALYWYRQSLGQGLEFLIYFQGNSAPDKSGLPSDRFSAERTGGSVSTLTIQRTQQEDSAVYLCASSLFGDPRGVQYFGAGTRLSVL.

The chain couples TRBV19 to TRBJ2-1, with D perhaps matching TRBD2 (5 bases). Trimming took 1 base from V and 2 from J, leaving 12 bases between them. The CDR3 is 16 residues long. Germline CDR1 reads LNHDA; CDR2 reads SQIVND (reference sequence). DNA of the CDR3: TGTGCCAGTAGTATAGGGAACAGCGGAGCCTACAATGAGCAGTTCTTC. It encodes CASSIGNSGAYNEQFF.

This chain links TRBV5-1 with TRBJ2-5, with TRBD2 as a possible D gene (6 bases). From germline, CDR1 is SGHRS and CDR2 YFSETQ. The V and J ends lost 0 bases and 2 bases respectively, with 11 bases between them. CDR3 length: 15 amino acids. The CDR3, as DNA: TGCGCCAGCAGCTTGGCCAAGGGAGGTCAAGAGACCCAGTACTTC. It specifies CASSLAKGGQETQYF. Variable domain in full (rest from reference TRBV5-1 and TRBJ2-5): KAGVTQTPRYLIKTRGQQVTLSCSPISGHRSVSWYQQTPGQGLQFLFEYFSETQRNKGNFPGRFSGRQFSNSRSEMNVSTLELGDSALYLCASSLAKGGQETQYFGPGTRLLVL.

This sequence joins TRBV15 and TRBJ2-1; tentative D call: TRBD2 (6 bases). Germline V CDR1 and CDR2: LNHNV, YYDKDF (reference sequence). This CDR3 is built from 16 residues. Deletions cut 0 bases from V and 3 bases from J, with 12 bases between. This chain's CDR3 is CATSRDRGFRYNEQFF. CDR3 DNA: TGTGCCACCAGCAGAGATCGGGGGTTTCGCTACAATGAGCAGTTCTTC.

This clonotype was counted ten times or more. The chain recombines TRBV29-1 with TRBJ2-1; 8 bases line up with TRBD2. The germline gives CDR1 SQVTM, CDR2 ANQGSEA. The J segment lost 5 bases and the V segment lost 5 bases, leaving 8 bases of the junction unmatched. The CDR3 runs to 14 residues. CDR3 in DNA: TGCAGCGTTATGAGCGGGAGATCCGACAATGAGCAGTTCTTC. Protein product: CSVMSGRSDNEQFF.

The sample holds many counts of this clonotype. The chain combines TRBV10-3 with TRBJ2-2; possibly TRBD2 for D (6 bases). The germline V gene has CDR1 ENHRY and CDR2 SYGVKD. The CDR3 sequence is 16 residues long. Deletions cut 2 bases from V and 4 bases from J, with 14 bases between. CDR3 residues: CAISEGTGVGTGELFF. CDR3 nucleotides: TGTGCCATCAGTGAGGGAACGGGAGTAGGCACCGGGGAGCTGTTTTTT.

V usage is TRBV6-2 or TRBV6-3 and J usage is TRBJ2-4, with D hard to call. This CDR3 is built from 13 residues. V shed 3 bases and J shed 0 bases, with 3 bases lying between them. The germline gives CDR1 MNHEY, CDR2 SVGEGT. The CDR3 loop reads CASSYIAKNIQYF. DNA of the CDR3: TGTGCCAGCAGTTATATAGCCAAAAACATTCAGTACTTC.

This chain joins TRBV27 and TRBJ2-7; tentatively, D is TRBD2 (6 bases). Germline CDR1 MNHEY, CDR2 SMNVEV (reference sequence). V was trimmed by 2 bases and J by 6 bases, leaving 14 bases between them. This CDR3 is built from 14 residues. CDR3 region: CASSLRRGGGEQYF. The CDR3 region has the DNA TGTGCCAGCAGTTTAAGGAGGGGTGGAGGCGAGCAGTACTTC.

A few counts support this clonotype. The V call is TRBV5-8, the J call TRBJ1-5; no definite D call. Between the trimmed V and J ends, which lost 1 base and 4 bases, there was a span of 9 bases. The CDR3 is made up of 14 amino acids. Germline CDR1 reads SGHTS; CDR2 reads YDEGEE. Written as DNA, the CDR3 is TGTGCCAGCAGCTTGTCGGTGAGGAATCAGCCCCAGCATTTT. Translation: CASSLSVRNQPQHF.

V usage is TRBV6-5 and J usage is TRBJ2-7, with a weak D call TRBD1 (6 bases). CDR1 is MNHEY, CDR2 SVGAGI, per germline. The V end lost 1 base, the J end lost 6 bases, and 13 bases lay between the germline ends. The CDR3 extends over 14 amino acids. The DNA for the CDR3 is TGTGCCAGCAGTTACTTCGGAGGACAGCTCGAGCAGTACTTC. This translates into CASSYFGGQLEQYF.

The table lists this clonotype with a count of one. The gene calls are TRBV12-3 or TRBV12-4 and TRBJ2-7; 8 nucleotides align to TRBD2. The CDR3 is 15 amino acids. Germline trimming cut 2 bases from V and 3 bases from J; bases unmatched to any gene: 6. CDR3 nucleotides: TGTGCCAGCAGTTTACCCCAGCTAGCGGGCTACGAGCAGTACTTC. Amino acids: CASSLPQLAGYEQYF.